This entry lists 26 T cell receptor beta chains sequenced from one sample in a study of blood T cell repertoires in COVID-19. Profiling relied on immunoSEQ multiplex PCR, and the TCRdb table lists in-frame clones only, not all of them. The table shows 200,000 to 250,000 clones, with under 85% occurring only once. The source material was peripheral blood. The receptors derive from a man aged 25-45 years who had recovered from COVID-19.

This clone was counted a single time. The same CDR3 can be traced to other DNA sequences in this sample. The V call is TRBV2, the J call TRBJ2-6, with D possibly TRBD2 on 6 matching bases. Trimming shortened V by 2 bases and J by 0 bases, and 8 bases separated the two germline ends. CDR3 length: 16 amino acids. Germline V CDR1 and CDR2: SNHLY, FYNNEI. The CDR3 nucleotides are TGTGCCAGCAGTGAAACGCGGGGCTCTGGGGCCAACGTCCTGACTTTC. This translates into CASSETRGSGANVLTF.

This clone was counted a single time. The V gene is TRBV6-6, the J gene TRBJ1-3; no reliable D call. V was pared by 0 bases and J by 2 bases, with 8 bases between. This CDR3 spans 15 amino acids. Germline lookup yields CDR1 MNHNY and CDR2 SVGAGI (reference sequence). CDR3 nucleotides: TGTGCCAGCAGTTACTCATCCCTAGCTGGAAACACCATATATTTT. It codes for CASSYSSLAGNTIYF.

V gene TRBV6-4 combines with J gene TRBJ1-5; 7 bases line up with TRBD1. In germline, CDR1 is MRHNA, CDR2 SNTAGT. This CDR3 comprises 17 residues. V trimming: 6 bases; J trimming: 1 base; junction bases outside the gene matches: 12. CDR3 amino acids: CASSGTRDRGSNQPQHF. The CDR3 nucleotides are TGTGCCAGCAGCGGAACCCGGGACAGAGGAAGCAATCAGCCCCAGCATTTT.

The chain has TRBV18 and TRBJ2-1, with D perhaps matching TRBD1 (6 bases). With 1 base removed from V and 9 bases from J, the gap between germline ends came to 10 bases. The CDR3 has 13 residues. In germline, CDR1 is KGHSH, CDR2 LQKENI. CDR3: CASSPHLGGEQFF. CDR3 DNA sequence: TGTGCCAGCTCACCACATTTAGGGGGTGAGCAGTTCTTC.

This chain uses TRBV10-3 with TRBJ2-7; 7 positions match TRBD1. Unmatched junction bases numbered 7, after V lost 3 bases and J lost 2 bases. Germline V CDR1 and CDR2: ENHRY, SYGVKD. The CDR3 length is 15 residues. The CDR3 spells CAISDPRDSPYEQYF. In DNA, the CDR3 is TGTGCCATCAGTGACCCCCGGGACAGCCCCTACGAGCAGTACTTC.

CDR3: CASRGWGENNEQFF. DNA for the CDR3: TGTGCCAGCAGGGGGTGGGGGGAAAACAATGAGCAGTTCTTC. V and J are TRBV27 and TRBJ2-1; tentative D call: TRBD2 (6 bases). The CDR3 length is 14 residues. CDR1 MNHEY and CDR2 SMNVEV come from the germline V gene (reference sequence). V dropped 6 bases and J dropped 5 bases, with 14 bases sitting between them.

This chain joins TRBV7-6 and TRBJ2-1, with TRBD2 identical over 8 bases. The germline V gene encodes CDR1 SGHVS and CDR2 FNYEAQ. The CDR3 loop spans 16 amino acids. The ends lost 5 bases at V and 4 bases at J; junction bases unmatched: 10. The CDR3 bases are TGTGCCAGCAGCCGGACCGGGGCGGGGGGTTACAATGAGCAGTTCTTC. Translation: CASSRTGAGGYNEQFF.

The chain recombines TRBV29-1 with TRBJ2-2; D unresolved. The V gene's germline CDR1 is SQVTM and CDR2 ANQGSEA. The CDR3 contains 13 residues. V was shortened by 1 base and J by 6 bases, with 9 bases between the two germline ends. CDR3 sequence reads: CSVEVAVAGELFF. The CDR3 DNA reads as TGCAGCGTTGAAGTTGCTGTAGCCGGGGAGCTGTTTTTT.

The chain has TRBV9 and TRBJ1-1; D uncertain. Germline V gene data show CDR1 as SGDLS and CDR2 as YYNGEE. This CDR3 is built from 14 residues. V lost 5 bases, J lost 6 bases, and 17 bases lay in between. In nucleotides, the CDR3 is TGTGCCAGCAGGCGCCCTCGGGATTTCGCTGAAGCTTTCTTT. It translates to CASRRPRDFAEAFF.

The rearrangement links TRBV7-2 to TRBJ2-2, with 7 bases aligning to TRBD2. The CDR3 has 16 amino acids. Unmatched junction bases numbered 8, after V lost 1 base and J lost 6 bases. From germline, CDR1 is SGHTA and CDR2 FQGNSA. CDR3 nucleotides: TGTGCCAGCAGCTTAGGGGGTTCCGGACTAGCCGGGGAGCTGTTTTTT. It specifies CASSLGGSGLAGELFF.

This clone was counted only a few times. The chain couples TRBV5-8 to TRBJ1-2, with TRBD1 matching over 11 bases. CDR3 length equals 14 residues. V lost 4 bases and J lost 6; bases outside the gene matches: 5. Germline values: CDR1 SGHTS, CDR2 YDEGEE. In DNA, the CDR3 is TGTGCCAGCAGCCGGACAGGGGGCATGAATGGCTACACCTTC. Its translation is CASSRTGGMNGYTF.

The gene calls are TRBV7-6 and TRBJ2-7; 8 nucleotides line up with TRBD2. Germline V gene data show CDR1 as SGHVS and CDR2 as FNYEAQ. This CDR3 spans 15 amino acids. After removal of 5 bases from V and 0 bases from J, the junction contained 6 bases not matched to a gene. CDR3: CASSASSGDSYEQYF. For the CDR3, the DNA is TGTGCCAGCAGCGCGAGTAGCGGGGACTCCTACGAGCAGTACTTC.

This chain connects TRBV5-1 to TRBJ2-2, with 11 bases matching TRBD1. The V and J ends lost 4 bases and 7 bases, in that order; junction bases with no gene match: 3. Germline V gene data show CDR1 as SGHRS and CDR2 as YFSETQ. The CDR3 is 14 amino acids. The CDR3 DNA follows: TGCGCCAGCAGCGGGGACAGGGGGAACGGGGAGCTGTTTTTT. Amino acids: CASSGDRGNGELFF.

The gene calls are TRBV5-1 and TRBJ2-3, with TRBD1 matching 7 bases. V lost 3 bases, J lost 3 bases, and 13 bases stayed unmatched. CDR1 and CDR2 (germline): SGHRS, YFSETQ. The CDR3 spans 17 residues. Written as DNA, the CDR3 is TGCGCCAGCAGCTGGAACTACAACAGGGGAATGACAGATACGCAGTATTTT. Its protein product is CASSWNYNRGMTDTQYF.

V usage is TRBV9 and J usage is TRBJ2-1; the D gene is possibly TRBD2 (5 bases). Germline V gene lookup returns CDR1 SGDLS and CDR2 YYNGEE. The CDR3 is 14 amino acids. V lost 0 bases, J lost 6 bases, and 10 bases lay in between. CDR3 sequence (DNA): TGTGCCAGCAGCGTAGTGGCTAGCTTCAATGAGCAGTTCTTC. Amino acids: CASSVVASFNEQFF. The full variable domain, with the rest looked up from reference TRBV9 and TRBJ2-1, is DSGVTQTPKHLITATGQRVTLRCSPRSGDLSVYWYQQSLDQGLQFLIQYYNGEERAKGNILERFSAQQFPDLHSELNLSSLELGDSALYFCASSVVASFNEQFFGPGTRLTVL.

V is TRBV2 and J is TRBJ1-2; 9 nucleotides line up with TRBD1. CDR3 length: 15 residues. Germline V gives CDR1 SNHLY, CDR2 FYNNEI. V was pared by 10 bases and J by 4 bases, with 13 bases of the junction left unmatched. As DNA, the CDR3 is TGTGCCACCCCGGGACAGGGAGTAAAAAGCTATGGCTACACCTTC. Residues: CATPGQGVKSYGYTF.

V is TRBV2 and J is TRBJ2-1, with a tentative D call TRBD2 (6 bases). The ends were cut back, 6 bases at V and 10 bases at J, with 13 bases in the middle. In germline, CDR1 is SNHLY, CDR2 FYNNEI. The CDR3 is made up of 12 amino acids. The CDR3: CASRRDLYEQFF. CDR3 nucleotides: TGTGCCAGCAGGAGGGACTTGTACGAGCAGTTCTTC.

The chain has TRBV28 and TRBJ2-5, with 10 nucleotides matching TRBD2. V trimming: 5 bases; J trimming: 5 bases; junction bases outside the gene matches: 8. Germline V CDR1 and CDR2: MDHEN, SYDVKM. The CDR3 consists of 15 residues. CDR3 residues: CASSREAGGRETQYF. The CDR3 region has the DNA TGTGCCAGCAGTCGAGAAGCGGGGGGGAGGGAGACCCAGTACTTC.

The gene calls are TRBV19 and TRBJ2-3; 12 bases align to TRBD2. Germline V gives CDR1 LNHDA, CDR2 SQIVND (reference sequence). Losses at the gene ends were 3 bases for V and 3 bases for J; bases not matched to a gene: 4. The CDR3 runs 16 residues. CDR3 in amino acids: CASSISSGGATDTQYF. In DNA, the CDR3 is TGTGCCAGTAGTATTTCTAGCGGGGGGGCGACAGATACGCAGTATTTT.

V usage is TRBV5-1 and J usage is TRBJ2-3, with TRBD2 matching over 7 bases. The trim removed 0 bases at V and 11 bases at J, leaving 12 bases unmatched. From germline, CDR1 is SGHRS and CDR2 YFSETQ. The CDR3 length is 15 residues. The CDR3 loop reads CASSLALAAPRVQYF. The CDR3 bases are TGCGCCAGCAGCTTGGCCCTAGCGGCCCCACGAGTGCAGTATTTT.

The CDR3 bases are TGTGCCAGCAGCTCACCCTTGACACCGAACTACGAGCAGTACTTC. Translated, it gives CASSSPLTPNYEQYF. The chain links TRBV7-9 to TRBJ2-7; D gene unclear. Trimming took 4 bases from V and 3 from J, leaving 16 bases between them. CDR3 length equals 15 residues. CDR1 is SEHNR and CDR2 is FQNEAQ in the germline V gene (reference sequence). Looking up the rest from reference TRBV7-9 and TRBJ2-7 gives the full variable domain: DTGVSQNPRHKITKRGQNVTFRCDPISEHNRLYWYRQTLGQGPEFLTYFQNEAQLEKSRLLSDRFSAERPKGSFSTLEIQRTEQGDSAMYLCASSSPLTPNYEQYFGPGTRLTVT.

The chain links TRBV2 to TRBJ2-2; D remains ambiguous. V gave up 7 bases and J gave up 5 bases, with 5 bases separating them. The CDR3 is made up of 11 amino acids. Germline CDR1 reads SNHLY; CDR2 reads FYNNEI. In DNA form, the CDR3 reads TGTGCCAGCACCAGGACCGGGGAGCTGTTTTTT. Its protein product is CASTRTGELFF.

This rearrangement joins TRBV6-5 to TRBJ1-1; D is unclear. This CDR3 is 16 amino acids long. Trimming took 0 bases from V and 1 from J, leaving 12 bases between them. CDR1 is MNHEY, CDR2 SVGAGI, per germline. The CDR3 DNA is TGTGCCAGCAGTTACTCGATCGTCGCCGGGAACACTGAAGCTTTCTTT. Translating it yields CASSYSIVAGNTEAFF.

The V gene is TRBV6-5, the J gene TRBJ1-2; possible D gene TRBD1, 6 bases. Germline lookup yields CDR1 MNHEY and CDR2 SVGAGI. There are 14 residues in the CDR3. V shed 10 bases and J shed 4 bases, with 19 bases lying between them. The CDR3 DNA reads TGTGCCACTGCCCCCACAGGGTCTACCTATGGCTACACCTTC. This sequence encodes CATAPTGSTYGYTF.

The rearrangement links TRBV12-3 or TRBV12-4 to TRBJ1-2; TRBD1 matches 8 bases. This CDR3 has 13 residues. Trimming removed 6 bases from V and 6 bases from J; junction bases left unmatched: 6. In nucleotides, the CDR3 is TGTGCCAGCAGCTGGACAGGGCTGAATGGCTACACCTTC. It yields the protein CASSWTGLNGYTF.

CDR3 protein: CASSLTSGGGNEQFF. DNA of the CDR3: TGTGCCAGCAGCTTGACTAGCGGGGGAGGCAATGAGCAGTTCTTC. V and J are TRBV5-4 and TRBJ2-1; 11 nucleotides align to TRBD2. V shed 1 base and J 6 bases; nucleotides not matched to a gene: 3. The CDR3 has 15 amino acids. CDR1 is SGHNT and CDR2 is YYREEE in the germline V gene (reference sequence).